Listed below are T cell receptor beta chains from one sample, sequenced in a study of CD8+ T cells in alopecia areata. Data came from immunoSEQ multiplex PCR; TCRdb stores just in-frame clones and leaves some out. This table holds about 210,000 clones, over 60% found once. The sample in question was CD4+ T cells sorted from blood, obtained around week 46, from a patient treated with tofacitinib. Source of these receptors: a human donor with alopecia areata. Both conserved end residues are trimmed from each CDR3. Fields, in order: V gene, CDR3 protein.

v_call: TRBV4-3
cdr3_aa: ASSQERMGYGYT

v_call: TRBV11-2
cdr3_aa: ASSLGSYEQY

v_call: TRBV6-4
cdr3_aa: ASSDDFTNFPTEAF

v_call: TRBV2
cdr3_aa: ASSVGIQNTGELF

v_call: TRBV4-3
cdr3_aa: ASRKSSGGPSSYNEQF

v_call: TRBV7-8
cdr3_aa: ASSSGTRYEQY

v_call: TRBV11-2
cdr3_aa: ASSRGTSVYEQY

v_call: TRBV30
cdr3_aa: AWTTRWDTQY

v_call: TRBV4-3
cdr3_aa: ASSQARGEGYGYT

v_call: TRBV6-5
cdr3_aa: ASSYRRTGTNQPQH

v_call: TRBV7-2
cdr3_aa: ASSLMPGTSGGELF

v_call: TRBV14
cdr3_aa: ASSPITGPRGAF

v_call: TRBV29-1
cdr3_aa: SVAGVVTDTQY

v_call: TRBV19
cdr3_aa: ASSSPKGMNEKLF

v_call: TRBV27
cdr3_aa: ASSLQGGQPQH

v_call: TRBV2
cdr3_aa: ASSDGERTEAF

v_call: TRBV4-3
cdr3_aa: ASSQGDGNNEQF

v_call: TRBV2
cdr3_aa: ASSGRETQY

v_call: TRBV6-5
cdr3_aa: ASGRGGYEQY

v_call: TRBV6-5
cdr3_aa: ASSIRQGYEQY

v_call: TRBV27
cdr3_aa: ASRGTGGNSPLH

v_call: TRBV7-3
cdr3_aa: ASSLDPTSGGTQY

v_call: TRBV25-1
cdr3_aa: ASRKTGGGGYT

v_call: TRBV19
cdr3_aa: ASSIGGLSTDTQY

v_call: TRBV30
cdr3_aa: AWTRGGSPSGYT

v_call: TRBV13
cdr3_aa: ASSSQENYGYT

v_call: TRBV30
cdr3_aa: AWSLTASWARAF

v_call: TRBV7-2
cdr3_aa: ASSGWASGGNEQF

v_call: TRBV2
cdr3_aa: AITGKAGGDEQF

v_call: TRBV19
cdr3_aa: ASSIGQRVGSPLH

v_call: TRBV4-3
cdr3_aa: ASSQELTGTYEQY

v_call: TRBV9
cdr3_aa: ASSVATGSGEQY

v_call: TRBV7-2
cdr3_aa: ASSLVGGTDTQY

v_call: TRBV29-1
cdr3_aa: SVSGTVNTEAF

v_call: TRBV5-1
cdr3_aa: ASSLDEPDRGGYT

v_call: TRBV6-5
cdr3_aa: ASSRTGNEQF